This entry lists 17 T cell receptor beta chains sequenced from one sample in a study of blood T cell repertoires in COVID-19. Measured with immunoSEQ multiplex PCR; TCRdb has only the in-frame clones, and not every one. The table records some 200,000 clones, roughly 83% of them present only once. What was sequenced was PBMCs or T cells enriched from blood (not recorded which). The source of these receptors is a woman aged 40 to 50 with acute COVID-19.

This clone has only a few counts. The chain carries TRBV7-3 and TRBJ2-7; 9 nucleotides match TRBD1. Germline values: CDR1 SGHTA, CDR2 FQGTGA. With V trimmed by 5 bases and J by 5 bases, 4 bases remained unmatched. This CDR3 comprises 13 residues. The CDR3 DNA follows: TGTGCCAGCAGCACCGACAGGGGGAACGAGCAGTACTTC. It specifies CASSTDRGNEQYF.

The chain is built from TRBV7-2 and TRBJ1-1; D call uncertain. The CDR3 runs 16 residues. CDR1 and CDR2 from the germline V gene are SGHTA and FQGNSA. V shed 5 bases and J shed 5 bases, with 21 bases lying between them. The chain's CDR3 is CASSPRYGSLETEAFF. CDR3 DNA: TGTGCCAGCAGCCCTCGATACGGCTCCCTGGAGACTGAAGCTTTCTTT.

Here the CDR3 DNA reads TGTGCCAGCAGCTTAAGGGGGGGGCAGGGTGAAGAGACCCAGTACTTC. Protein product: CASSLRGGQGEETQYF. The chain has TRBV11-2 and TRBJ2-5; maybe TRBD2 (7 bases). Germline CDR1 and CDR2: SGHAT and FQNNGV. CDR3 length equals 16 residues. Trimming shortened V by 2 bases and J by 3 bases, and 16 bases separated the two germline ends. Looking up the rest from reference TRBV11-2 and TRBJ2-5 gives the full variable domain: EAGVAQSPRYKIIEKRQSVAFWCNPISGHATLYWYQQILGQGPKLLIQFQNNGVVDDSQLPKDRFSAERLKGVDSTLKIQPAKLEDSAVYLCASSLRGGQGEETQYFGPGTRLLVL.

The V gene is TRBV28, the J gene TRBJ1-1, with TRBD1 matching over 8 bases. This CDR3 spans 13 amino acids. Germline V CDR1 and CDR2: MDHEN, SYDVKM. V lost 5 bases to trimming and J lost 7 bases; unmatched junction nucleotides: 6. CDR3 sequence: CASSTRTGIEAFF. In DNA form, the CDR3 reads TGTGCCAGCAGTACCCGGACAGGGATTGAAGCTTTCTTT.

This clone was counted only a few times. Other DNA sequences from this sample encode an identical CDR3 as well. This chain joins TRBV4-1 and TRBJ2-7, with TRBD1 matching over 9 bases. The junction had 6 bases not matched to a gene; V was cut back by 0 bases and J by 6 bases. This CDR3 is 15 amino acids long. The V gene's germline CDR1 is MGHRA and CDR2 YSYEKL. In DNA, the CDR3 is TGCGCCAGCAGCCAAGATGAACAGGGGGCGCGCGAGCAGTACTTC. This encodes CASSQDEQGAREQYF.

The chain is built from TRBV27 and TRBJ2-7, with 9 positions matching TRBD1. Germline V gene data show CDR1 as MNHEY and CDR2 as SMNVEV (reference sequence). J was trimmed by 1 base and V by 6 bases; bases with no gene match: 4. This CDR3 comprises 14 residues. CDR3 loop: CASSWGQGSYEQYF. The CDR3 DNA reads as TGTGCCAGCAGCTGGGGACAGGGTTCCTACGAGCAGTACTTC.

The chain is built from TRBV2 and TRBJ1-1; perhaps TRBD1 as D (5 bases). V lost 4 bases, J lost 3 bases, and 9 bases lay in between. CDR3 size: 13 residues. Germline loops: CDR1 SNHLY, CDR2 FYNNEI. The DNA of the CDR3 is TGTGCCAGCAGTGGATGGGGGGACACTGAAGCTTTCTTT. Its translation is CASSGWGDTEAFF.

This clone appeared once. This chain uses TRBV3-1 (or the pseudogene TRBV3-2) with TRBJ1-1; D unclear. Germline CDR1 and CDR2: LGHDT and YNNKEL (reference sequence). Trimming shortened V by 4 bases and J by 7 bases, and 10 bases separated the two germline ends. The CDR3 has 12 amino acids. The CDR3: CASSLRSGEAFF. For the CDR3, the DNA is TGTGCCAGCAGCCTCCGATCAGGTGAAGCTTTCTTT.

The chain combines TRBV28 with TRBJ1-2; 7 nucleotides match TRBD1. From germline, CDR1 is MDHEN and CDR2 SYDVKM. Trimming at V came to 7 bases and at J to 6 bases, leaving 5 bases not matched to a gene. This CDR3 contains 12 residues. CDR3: CASTATGNGYTF. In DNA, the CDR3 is TGTGCCAGCACCGCGACAGGGAATGGCTACACCTTC.

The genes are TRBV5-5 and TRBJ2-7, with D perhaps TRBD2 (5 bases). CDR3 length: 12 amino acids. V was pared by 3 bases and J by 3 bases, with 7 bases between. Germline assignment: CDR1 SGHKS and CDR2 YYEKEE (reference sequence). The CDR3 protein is CASSWESYEQYF. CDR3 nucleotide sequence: TGTGCCAGCAGCTGGGAGAGCTACGAGCAGTACTTC.

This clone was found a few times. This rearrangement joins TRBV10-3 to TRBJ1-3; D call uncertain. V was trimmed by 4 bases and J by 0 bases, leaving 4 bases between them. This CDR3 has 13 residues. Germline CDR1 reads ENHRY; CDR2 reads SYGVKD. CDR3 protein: CAISGNSGNTIYF. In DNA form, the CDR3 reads TGTGCCATCAGTGGTAACTCTGGAAACACCATATATTTT.

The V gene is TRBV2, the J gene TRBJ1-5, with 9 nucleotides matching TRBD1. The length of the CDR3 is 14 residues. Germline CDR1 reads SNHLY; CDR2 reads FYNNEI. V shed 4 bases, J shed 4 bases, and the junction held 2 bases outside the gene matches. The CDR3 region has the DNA TGTGCCAGCAGTGGCGGGACAGGGAATCAGCCCCAGCATTTT. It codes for CASSGGTGNQPQHF. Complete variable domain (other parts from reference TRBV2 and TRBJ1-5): EPEVTQTPSHQVTQMGQEVILRCVPISNHLYFYWYRQILGQKVEFLVSFYNNEISEKSEIFDDQFSVERPDGSNFTLKIRSTKLEDSAMYFCASSGGTGNQPQHFGDGTRLSIL.

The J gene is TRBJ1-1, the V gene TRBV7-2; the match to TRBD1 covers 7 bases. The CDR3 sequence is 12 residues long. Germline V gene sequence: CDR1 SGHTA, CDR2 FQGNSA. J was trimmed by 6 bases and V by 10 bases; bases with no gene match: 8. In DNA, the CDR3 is TGTGCCACGACAGGGTTCGCCTCTGAAGCTTTCTTT. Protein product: CATTGFASEAFF.

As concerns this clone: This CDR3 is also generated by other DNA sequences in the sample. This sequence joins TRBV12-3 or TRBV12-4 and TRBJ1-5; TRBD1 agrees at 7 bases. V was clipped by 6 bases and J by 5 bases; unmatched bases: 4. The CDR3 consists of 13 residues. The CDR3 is CASRTGAHQPQHF. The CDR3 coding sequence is TGTGCCAGCAGAACAGGGGCGCATCAGCCCCAGCATTTT.

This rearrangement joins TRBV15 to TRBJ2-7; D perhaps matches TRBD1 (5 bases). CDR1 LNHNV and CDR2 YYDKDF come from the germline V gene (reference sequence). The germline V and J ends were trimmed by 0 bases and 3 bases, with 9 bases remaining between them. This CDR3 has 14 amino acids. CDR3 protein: CATSRDGRDYEQYF. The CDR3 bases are TGTGCCACCAGCAGAGATGGCAGGGACTACGAGCAGTACTTC.

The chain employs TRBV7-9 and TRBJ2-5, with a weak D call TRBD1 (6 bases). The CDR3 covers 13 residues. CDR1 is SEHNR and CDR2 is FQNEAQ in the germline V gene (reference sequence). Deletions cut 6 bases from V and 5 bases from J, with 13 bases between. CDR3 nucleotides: TGTGCCAGCAGAGATACAGGGACGGAGACCCAGTACTTC. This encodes CASRDTGTETQYF.

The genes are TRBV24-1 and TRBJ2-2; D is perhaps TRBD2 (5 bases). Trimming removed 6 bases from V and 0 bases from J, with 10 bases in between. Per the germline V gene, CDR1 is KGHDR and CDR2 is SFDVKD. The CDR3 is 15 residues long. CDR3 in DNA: TGTGCCACCAGTAACCGGGAAACGAACACCGGGGAGCTGTTTTTT. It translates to CATSNRETNTGELFF.